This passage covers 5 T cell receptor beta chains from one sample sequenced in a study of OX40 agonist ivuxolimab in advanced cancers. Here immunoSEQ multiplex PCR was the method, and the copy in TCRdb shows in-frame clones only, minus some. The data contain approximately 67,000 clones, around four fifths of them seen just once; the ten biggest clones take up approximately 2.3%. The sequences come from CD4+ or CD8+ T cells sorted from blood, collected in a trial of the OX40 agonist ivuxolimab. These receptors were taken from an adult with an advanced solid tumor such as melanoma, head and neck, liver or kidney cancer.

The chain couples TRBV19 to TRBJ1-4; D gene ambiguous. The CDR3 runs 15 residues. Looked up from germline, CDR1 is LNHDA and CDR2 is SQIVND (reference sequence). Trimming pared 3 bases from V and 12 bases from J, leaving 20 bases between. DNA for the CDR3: TGTGCCAGTAGTATGGGTGGGGTGTGGGCTGTCGAACTGTTTTTT. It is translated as CASSMGGVWAVELFF.

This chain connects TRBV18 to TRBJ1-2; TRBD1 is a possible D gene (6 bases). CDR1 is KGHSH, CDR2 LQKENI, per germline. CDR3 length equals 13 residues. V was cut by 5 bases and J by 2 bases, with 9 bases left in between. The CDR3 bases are TGTGCCAGCTCAATCGACAGGAACTATGGCTACACCTTC. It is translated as CASSIDRNYGYTF.

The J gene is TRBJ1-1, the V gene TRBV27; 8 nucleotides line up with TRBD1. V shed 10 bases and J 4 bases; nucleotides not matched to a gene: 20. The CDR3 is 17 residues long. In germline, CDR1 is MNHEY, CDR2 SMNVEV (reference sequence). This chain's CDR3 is CATKNPGQGGGSTEAFF. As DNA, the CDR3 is TGTGCCACAAAGAACCCTGGACAGGGAGGAGGAAGCACTGAAGCTTTCTTT.

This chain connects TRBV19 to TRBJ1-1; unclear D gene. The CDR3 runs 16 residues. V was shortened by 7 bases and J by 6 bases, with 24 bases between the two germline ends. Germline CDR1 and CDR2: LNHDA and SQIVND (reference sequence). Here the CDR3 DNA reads TGTGCCAGTATCAAAACAGTGTCGGGGAGAGGCTCTGAAGCTTTCTTT. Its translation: CASIKTVSGRGSEAFF.

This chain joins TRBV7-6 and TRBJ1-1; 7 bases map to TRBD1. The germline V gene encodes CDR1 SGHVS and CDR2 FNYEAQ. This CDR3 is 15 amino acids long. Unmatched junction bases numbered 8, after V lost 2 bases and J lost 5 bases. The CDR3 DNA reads TGTGCCAGCAGCTTATCGACAGGGCCGGGAACTGAAGCTTTCTTT. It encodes CASSLSTGPGTEAFF. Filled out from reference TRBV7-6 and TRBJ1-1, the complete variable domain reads GAGVSQSPRYKVTKRGQDVALRCDPISGHVSLYWYRQALGQGPEFLTYFNYEAQQDKSGLPNDRFSAERPEGSISTLTIQRTEQRDSAMYRCASSLSTGPGTEAFFGQGTRLTVV.